The following is a T cell receptor (beta chain) sequence with its context. No antigen is known for it. Base quality data are lacking; no much larger clone is found one base away. Deletion took 0 bases off V and 4 bases off J, with a span of 4 bases between the germline ends. The germline V gene gives CDR1 as SGHDT and CDR2 as YYEEEE. The CDR3, from cysteine to phenylalanine, totals 12 residues. The sequence is cut down to CDR3 DNA, 36 bases in frame from base 1. The entry originates in a study of a mutant IDH1 vaccine in newly diagnosed glioma (dated by TCRdb to the early 2020s). Background on the whole study: Across visits V03 through V10, patients got a total of eight vaccinations, given in weeks 1, 3, 5, 7, 11, 15, 19 and 23. Vaccination was initiated 4-6 weeks after radiotherapy alone, or concurrently with temozolomide cycles in the chemotherapy-containing groups. Of the roughly 34 treated patients, about 62% were male and approximately 38% were female, and a mean age of approximately 40 years was recorded. Prior to enrollment, patients had been given standard therapy consisting of radiotherapy alone, temozolomide alone, or radiochemotherapy with temozolomide, with the combination given to most patients. Six visits were used for peripheral blood collection: V03 (baseline), V05, V07, V10, V12 and V13. Longitudinal TCRB deep sequencing was done for about two dozen treated patients, wherever samples were available for exploratory analyses.

The sample's time point, from its label and the paper: week 23, last vaccination. Each vaccine dose, consisting of 300 ug of a 20-mer mutant IDH1 peptide in Montanide, was administered subcutaneously with topical imiquimod. All donors had newly diagnosed IDH1-mutant astrocytomas of WHO grade 3 or 4 that showed loss of nuclear ATRX. The samples were drawn from NOA16, a multicentre, single-arm, open-label phase I trial in Germany that tested a mutant IDH1 peptide vaccine in humans for the first time. Genomic DNA for TCRB sequencing was isolated from EDTA blood with the DNeasy Blood and Tissue Kit. Receptor amplification or capture employed the immunoSEQ multiplex PCR assay. The hsTCRB Kit was used according to the manufacturer's protocol to amplify rearranged TCR beta chain sequences. Sequencing of TCRB libraries was carried out on an Illumina MiSeq. The authors' pipeline ran thus. Demultiplexing, trimming and gene mapping were performed with the kit vendor's proprietary platform. Entries here come from immuneACCESS through TCRdb and include only in-frame sequences with V and J called. Some clones fail to appear in such tables; in the studies checked, an unresolved V gene covers under half of the shortfall, and the cause of the remainder is unknown. From that table come the V and J calls and clone size; the DNA was used to work out D and trimming. This sample lists roughly 30,000 clones; roughly 80% were detected once. Jointly, the top ten make up roughly 18% of the sample.

Here is what the overall study found, with its caveats: Pseudoprogression appeared unrelated to alterations in the top peripheral T cell clonotypes detected by TCRB sequencing. Across multiple MHC alleles, vaccine-induced immune responses were seen in around 93% of patients. The authors noted that analyses of patient blood samples could not be reproduced because of sample limitations. PBMC samples for TCRB deep sequencing were selected based on availability.

This specimen was PBMCs, taken from a glioma patient whose treatment included an IDH1 peptide vaccine. This chain joins TRBV5-6 to TRBJ1-2; the D gene identity is not certain. The source of this sequence is a woman aged 25 to 45 with glioma. CDR3 region: CASSLETYGYTF. The bases read TGTGCCAGCAGCTTGGAAACCTATGGCTACACCTTC. Here the CDR3 is joined to the reference TRBV5-6 and TRBJ1-2 genes, and the full variable domain is: DAGVTQSPTHLIKTRGQQVTLRCSPKSGHDTVSWYQQALGQGPQFIFQYYEEEERQRGNFPDRFSGHQFPNYSSELNVNALLLGDSALYLCASSLETYGYTFGSGTRLTVV.